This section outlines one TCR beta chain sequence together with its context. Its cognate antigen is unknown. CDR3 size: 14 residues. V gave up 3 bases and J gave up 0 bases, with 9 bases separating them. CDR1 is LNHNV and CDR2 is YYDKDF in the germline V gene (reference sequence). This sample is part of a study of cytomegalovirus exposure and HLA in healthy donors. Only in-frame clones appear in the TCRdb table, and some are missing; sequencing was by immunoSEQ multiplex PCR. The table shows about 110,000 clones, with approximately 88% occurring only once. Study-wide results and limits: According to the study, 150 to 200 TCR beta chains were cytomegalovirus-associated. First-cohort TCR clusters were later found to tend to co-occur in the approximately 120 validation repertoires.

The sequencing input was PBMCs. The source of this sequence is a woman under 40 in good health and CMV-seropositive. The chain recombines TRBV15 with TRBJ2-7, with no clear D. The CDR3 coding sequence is TGTGCCACCAGCAGCCACGAGTACTCCTACGAGCAGTACTTC. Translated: CATSSHEYSYEQYF.